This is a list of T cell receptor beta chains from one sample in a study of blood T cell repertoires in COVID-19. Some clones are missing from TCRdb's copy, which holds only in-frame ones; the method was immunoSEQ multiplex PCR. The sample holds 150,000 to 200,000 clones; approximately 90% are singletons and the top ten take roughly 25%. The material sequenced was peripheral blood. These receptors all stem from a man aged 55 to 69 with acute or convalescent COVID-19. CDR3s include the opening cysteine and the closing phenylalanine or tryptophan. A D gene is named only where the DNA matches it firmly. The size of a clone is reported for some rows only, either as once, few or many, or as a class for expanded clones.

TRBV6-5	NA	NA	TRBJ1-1	TGTGCCACCCAGAGGGGGGGGAACACTGAAGCTTTCTTT	CATQRGGNTEAFF
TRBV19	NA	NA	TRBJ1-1	TGTGCCAGTAGTACATACACGGGGAACACTGAAGCTTTCTTT	CASSTYTGNTEAFF
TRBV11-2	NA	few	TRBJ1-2	TGTGCCAGCAGCTTCAGTTCCGGGGGTCCCTATGGCTACACCTTC	CASSFSSGGPYGYTF
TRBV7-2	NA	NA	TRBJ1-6	TGTGCCAGCAGCTGGCGCGGAGGGGCAAGCTCCTATAATTCACCCCTCCACTTT	CASSWRGGASSYNSPLHF
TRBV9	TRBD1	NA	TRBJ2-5	TGTGCCAGCAGCGCGCAGGACAGGGAAGAGACCCAGTACTTC	CASSAQDREETQYF
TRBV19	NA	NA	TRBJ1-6	TGTGCCAGTAGTATTGTGGGGAGATCACCCCTCCACTTT	CASSIVGRSPLHF
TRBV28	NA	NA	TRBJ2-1	TGTGCCAGCAGTTTACCTTACAATGAGCAGTTCTTC	CASSLPYNEQFF
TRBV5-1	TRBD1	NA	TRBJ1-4	TGCGCCAGCAGCATTACCCAGGGGGGCGATGAAAAACTGTTTTTT	CASSITQGGDEKLFF
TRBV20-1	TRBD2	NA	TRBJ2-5	TGCAGTGTAGCGGGGGAAGAGACCCAGTACTTC	CSVAGEETQYF
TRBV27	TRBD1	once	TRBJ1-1	TGTGCCAGCAGGGGACAGGGGGCGCGGGCTTTCTTT	CASRGQGARAFF
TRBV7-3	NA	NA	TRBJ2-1	TGTGCCAGCAGCTTAAGTACAGGGCTCCTGTCTTACGGTGAGCAGTTCTTC	CASSLSTGLLSYGEQFF
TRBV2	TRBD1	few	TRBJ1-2	TGTGCCAGCAGTTACGACAGGGTCGATGGCTACACCTTC	CASSYDRVDGYTF
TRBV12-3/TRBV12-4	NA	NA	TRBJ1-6	TGTGCCAGCAGTTACAGGAATTCACCCCTCCACTTT	CASSYRNSPLHF
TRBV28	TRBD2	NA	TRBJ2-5	TGTGCCAGCAGTTTGCCCGGGGGGGATCAAGAGACCCAGTACTTC	CASSLPGGDQETQYF
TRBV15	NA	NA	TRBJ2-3	TGTGCCACCAGCAGACCCCAAGATACGCAGTATTTT	CATSRPQDTQYF
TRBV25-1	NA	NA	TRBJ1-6	TGTGCCAGCAGTGAGGGTGGGACACTTTATTCACCCCTCCACTTT	CASSEGGTLYSPLHF
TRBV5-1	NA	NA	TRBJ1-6	TGCGCCAGCAGCCGGGGGGGCTCACCCCTCCACTTT	CASSRGGSPLHF
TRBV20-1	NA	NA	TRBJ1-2	TGCAGTGCTAGTAGGCAGGGGACCAGTGGCTACACCTTC	CSASRQGTSGYTF
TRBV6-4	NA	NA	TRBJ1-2	TGTGCCAGCAGGTGGCCCGGGGGGGGCTATGGCTACACCTTC	CASRWPGGGYGYTF
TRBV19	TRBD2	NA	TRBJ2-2	TGTGCCAGTAGTGTAAGAGCGGGGATGAACACCGGGGAGCTGTTTTTT	CASSVRAGMNTGELFF
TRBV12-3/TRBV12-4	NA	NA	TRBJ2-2	TGTGCCAGCAGTTTTAGCGCCGGGGAGCTGTTTTTT	CASSFSAGELFF
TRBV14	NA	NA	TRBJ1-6	TGTGCCAGCAGCCGAGCCGGGACACAAAATTCACCCCTCCACTTT	CASSRAGTQNSPLHF
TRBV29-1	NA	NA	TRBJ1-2	TGCAGCACTGTGCCAGGGGTGACTAACTATGGCTACACCTTC	CSTVPGVTNYGYTF
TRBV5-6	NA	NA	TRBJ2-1	TGTGCCAGCAGGGTGGGAGTCTCCTACAATGAGCAGTTCTTC	CASRVGVSYNEQFF
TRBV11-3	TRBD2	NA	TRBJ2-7	TGTGCCAGCAGCTTATATAGCGGGAGAATGGACGAGCAGTACTTC	CASSLYSGRMDEQYF
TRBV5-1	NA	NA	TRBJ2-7	TGCGCCAGCAGCCTTCGGGACAACTCCTACGAGCAGTACTTC	CASSLRDNSYEQYF
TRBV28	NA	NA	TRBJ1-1	TGTGCCAGCAGGAGTGGGGGGGTGAACACTGAAGCTTTCTTT	CASRSGGVNTEAFF
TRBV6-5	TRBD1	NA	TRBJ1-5	TGTGCCAGCAGTAAAAGGGGGCAGGATCAGCCCCAGCATTTT	CASSKRGQDQPQHF
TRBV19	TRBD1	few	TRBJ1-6	TGTGCCAGTAGTACCCTTCTCCGACAGGGTAGCTCCTATAATTCACCCCTCCACTTT	CASSTLLRQGSSYNSPLHF
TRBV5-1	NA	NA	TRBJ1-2	TGCGCCAGCAAGGTGGACAGAAACTATGGCTACACCTTC	CASKVDRNYGYTF
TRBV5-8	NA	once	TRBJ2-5	TGTGCCAGCACCCTGAGGCGGGTACAAGAGACCCAGTACTTC	CASTLRRVQETQYF
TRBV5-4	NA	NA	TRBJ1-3	TGTGCCAGCAGCTATGGGGTCTTAACGACGGGAGGCACCATATATTTT	CASSYGVLTTGGTIYF
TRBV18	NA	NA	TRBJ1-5	TGTGCCAGCTCTCGAACAGGGAATCAGCCCCAGCATTTT	CASSRTGNQPQHF
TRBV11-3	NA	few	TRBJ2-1	TGTGCCAGCAGCTTACACAGCACAGGAGACAATGAGCAGTTCTTC	CASSLHSTGDNEQFF
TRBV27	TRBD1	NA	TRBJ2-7	TGTGCCAGCAGTCCAGGGGGCTACGAGCAGTACTTC	CASSPGGYEQYF
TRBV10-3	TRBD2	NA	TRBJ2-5	TGTGCCATCAGTGAAGGCGGGAGAGGCGGTGAGACCCAGTACTTC	CAISEGGRGGETQYF
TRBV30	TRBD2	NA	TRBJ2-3	TGTGCCTGGAGTGTATTAGCGGGGACTATCACAGATACGCAGTATTTT	CAWSVLAGTITDTQYF
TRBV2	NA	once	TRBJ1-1	TGTGCCAGCAGTCCAGGTCAGGCGAACACTGAAGCTTTCTTT	CASSPGQANTEAFF
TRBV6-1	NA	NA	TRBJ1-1	TGTGCCTCCAGCGGGTTTCGCACTGAAGCTTTCTTT	CASSGFRTEAFF
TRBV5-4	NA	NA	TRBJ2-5	TGTGCCAGCAGCCATCCTAGAGAGACCCAGTACTTC	CASSHPRETQYF
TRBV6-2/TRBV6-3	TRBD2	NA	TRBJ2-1	TGTGCCAGCAGTTACTTTAGCGGGGGGGGACCGCTCGCAACGAATGAGCAGTTCTTC	CASSYFSGGGPLATNEQFF
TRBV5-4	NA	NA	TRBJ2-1	TGTGCCAGCAGCTCATACGACAGACCCTCCTACAATGAGCAGTTCTTC	CASSSYDRPSYNEQFF
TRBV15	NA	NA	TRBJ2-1	TGTGCCACCAGCAGTTTTCGGGGTTATTATGGCAATGAGCAGTTCTTC	CATSSFRGYYGNEQFF
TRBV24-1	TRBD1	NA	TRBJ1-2	TGTGCCACCAGTGACCAGGACAGGGGCGACTATGGCTACACCTTC	CATSDQDRGDYGYTF
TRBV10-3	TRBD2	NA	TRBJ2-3	TGTGCCATCAGCGTGACTAGCGGCCTTAGCACAGATACGCAGTATTTT	CAISVTSGLSTDTQYF
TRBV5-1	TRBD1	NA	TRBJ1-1	TGCGCCAGCAGCTTGGCAGGGGGTCCGAACACTGAAGCTTTCTTT	CASSLAGGPNTEAFF
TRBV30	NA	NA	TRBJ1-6	TGTGCCTGGAGTGCCTCACCAGGATCACCCCTCCACTTT	CAWSASPGSPLHF
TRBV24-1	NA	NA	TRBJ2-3	TGTGCCACCAGTGACGAGGTACTCACAGATACGCAGTATTTT	CATSDEVLTDTQYF
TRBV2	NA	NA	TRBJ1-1	TGTGCCAGCAGTGGTGAGGCTTTGAACACTGAAGCTTTCTTT	CASSGEALNTEAFF
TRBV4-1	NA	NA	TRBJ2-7	TGCGCCAGCAGCCAAGAGAGGCCGGGAGACTCCTACGAGCAGTACTTC	CASSQERPGDSYEQYF
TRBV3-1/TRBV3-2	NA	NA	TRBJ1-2	TGTGCCAGCAGCCACAGGGGTAGGTATGGCTACACCTTC	CASSHRGRYGYTF
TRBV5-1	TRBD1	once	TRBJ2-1	TGCGCCAGCAGACCGGACAGGGTAGCCTACAATGAGCAGTTCTTC	CASRPDRVAYNEQFF
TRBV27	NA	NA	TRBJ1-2	TGTGCCAGCCGTTTGACGGGTGGCTATGGCTACACCTTC	CASRLTGGYGYTF
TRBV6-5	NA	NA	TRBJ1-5	TGTGCCAGCAGTAGCACGAGGGGGAGGCCCCAGCATTTT	CASSSTRGRPQHF
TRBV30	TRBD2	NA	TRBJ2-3	TGTGCCTGGAGTTCGGGACTAGCGAGAGATACGCAGTATTTT	CAWSSGLARDTQYF
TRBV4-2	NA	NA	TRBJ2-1	TGTGCCAGCAGCCAAGATAGGAGGGGGCCGAGATACAATGAGCAGTTCTTC	CASSQDRRGPRYNEQFF
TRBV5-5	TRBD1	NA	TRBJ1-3	TGTGCCAGCAGCTCTGAGGGGGCGTCTGGAAACACCATATATTTT	CASSSEGASGNTIYF
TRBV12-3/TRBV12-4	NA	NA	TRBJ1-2	TGTGCCAGCAGTTTCCCAGGGAATGGCTACACCTTC	CASSFPGNGYTF
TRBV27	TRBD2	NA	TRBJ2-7	TGTGCCAGCAGTCCCCGGACTAGCGGGTCCTACGAGCAGTACTTC	CASSPRTSGSYEQYF
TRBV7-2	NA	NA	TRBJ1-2	TGTGCCAGCAGCTCGGTGACAGATGCAGTTGGCTACACCTTC	CASSSVTDAVGYTF